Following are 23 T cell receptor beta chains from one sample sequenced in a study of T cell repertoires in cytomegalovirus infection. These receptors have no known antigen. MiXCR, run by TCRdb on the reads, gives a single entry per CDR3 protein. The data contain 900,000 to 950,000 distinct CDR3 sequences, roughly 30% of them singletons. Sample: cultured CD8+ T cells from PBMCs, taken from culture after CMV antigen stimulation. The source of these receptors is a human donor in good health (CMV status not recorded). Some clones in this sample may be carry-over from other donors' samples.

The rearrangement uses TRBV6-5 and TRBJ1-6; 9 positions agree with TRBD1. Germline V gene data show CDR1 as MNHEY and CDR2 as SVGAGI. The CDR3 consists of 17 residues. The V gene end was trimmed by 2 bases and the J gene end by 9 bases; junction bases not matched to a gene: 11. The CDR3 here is CASSYELAGQGRSPLHF. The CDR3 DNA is TGTGCCAGCAGTTACGAACTTGCGGGACAGGGACGTTCACCCCTCCACTTT.

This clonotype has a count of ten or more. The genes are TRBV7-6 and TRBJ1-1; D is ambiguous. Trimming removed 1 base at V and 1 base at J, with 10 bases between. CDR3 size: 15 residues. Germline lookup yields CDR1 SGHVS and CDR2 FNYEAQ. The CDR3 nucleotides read TGTGCCAGCAGCTTAGAGGTGGATAAGAACACTGAAGCTTTCTTT. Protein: CASSLEVDKNTEAFF.

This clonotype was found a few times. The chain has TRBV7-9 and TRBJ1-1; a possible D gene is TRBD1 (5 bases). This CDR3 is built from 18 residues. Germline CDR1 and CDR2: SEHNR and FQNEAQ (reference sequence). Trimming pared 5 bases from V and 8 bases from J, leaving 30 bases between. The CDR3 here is CASSGRNLGRTPSPEAFF. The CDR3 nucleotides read TGTGCCAGCAGCGGCCGTAACTTGGGACGGACCCCGAGCCCAGAAGCTTTCTTT. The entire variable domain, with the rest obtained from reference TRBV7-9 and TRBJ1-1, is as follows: DTGVSQNPRHKITKRGQNVTFRCDPISEHNRLYWYRQTLGQGPEFLTYFQNEAQLEKSRLLSDRFSAERPKGSFSTLEIQRTEQGDSAMYLCASSGRNLGRTPSPEAFFGQGTRLTVV.

The chain's CDR3 is CATSRDTGSTEAFF. CDR3 DNA: TGTGCCACCAGCAGAGATACAGGGAGCACTGAAGCTTTCTTT. The chain employs TRBV15 and TRBJ1-1, with D perhaps matching TRBD1 (6 bases). V was clipped by 0 bases and J by 4 bases, with 9 bases between them. In germline, CDR1 is LNHNV, CDR2 YYDKDF (reference sequence). The CDR3 loop spans 14 amino acids. The complete variable domain, with remaining parts taken from reference TRBV15 and TRBJ1-1, reads DAMVIQNPRYQVTQFGKPVTLSCSQTLNHNVMYWYQQKSSQAPKLLFHYYDKDFNNEADTPDNFQSRRPNTSFCFLDIRSPGLGDTAMYLCATSRDTGSTEAFFGQGTRLTVV.

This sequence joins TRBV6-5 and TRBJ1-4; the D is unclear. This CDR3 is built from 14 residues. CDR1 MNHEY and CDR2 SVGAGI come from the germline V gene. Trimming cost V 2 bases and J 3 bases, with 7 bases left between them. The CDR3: CASSYRGANEKLFF. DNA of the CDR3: TGTGCCAGCAGTTACCGGGGAGCTAATGAAAAACTGTTTTTT.

The CDR3 is CASSLESGLAGLDTQYF. Here the CDR3 DNA reads TGCGCCAGCAGCTTGGAGTCGGGACTAGCGGGCCTGGATACGCAGTATTTT. This sequence joins TRBV5-1 and TRBJ2-3; 12 bases line up with TRBD2. CDR1 SGHRS and CDR2 YFSETQ come from the germline V gene. This CDR3 is built from 17 residues. V was pared by 0 bases and J by 6 bases, with 8 bases of the junction left unmatched. The whole variable domain, remainder taken from reference TRBV5-1 and TRBJ2-3, is KAGVTQTPRYLIKTRGQQVTLSCSPISGHRSVSWYQQTPGQGLQFLFEYFSETQRNKGNFPGRFSGRQFSNSRSEMNVSTLELGDSALYLCASSLESGLAGLDTQYFGPGTRLTVL.

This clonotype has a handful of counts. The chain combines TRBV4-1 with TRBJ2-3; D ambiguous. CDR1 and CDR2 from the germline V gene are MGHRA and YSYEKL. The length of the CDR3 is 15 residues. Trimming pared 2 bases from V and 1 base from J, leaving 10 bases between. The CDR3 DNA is TGCGCCAGCAGCCAATACGAAGCCGGCACAGATACGCAGTATTTT. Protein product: CASSQYEAGTDTQYF.

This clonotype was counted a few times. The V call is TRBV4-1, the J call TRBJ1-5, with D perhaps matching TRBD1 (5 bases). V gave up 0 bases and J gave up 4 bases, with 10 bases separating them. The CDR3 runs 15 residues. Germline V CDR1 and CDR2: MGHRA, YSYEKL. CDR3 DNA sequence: TGCGCCAGCAGCCAAGAGGGACGGACGAATCAGCCCCAGCATTTT. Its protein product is CASSQEGRTNQPQHF.

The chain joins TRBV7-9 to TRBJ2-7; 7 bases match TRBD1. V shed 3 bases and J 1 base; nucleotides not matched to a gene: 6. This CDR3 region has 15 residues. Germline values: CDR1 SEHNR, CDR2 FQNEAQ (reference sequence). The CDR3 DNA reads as TGTGCCAGCAGCTTCGCGACAGGGCTGTCCTACGAGCAGTACTTC. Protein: CASSFATGLSYEQYF.

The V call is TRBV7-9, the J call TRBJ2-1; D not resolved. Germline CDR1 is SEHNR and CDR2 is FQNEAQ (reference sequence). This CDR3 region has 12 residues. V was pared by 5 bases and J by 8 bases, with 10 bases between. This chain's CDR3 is CASSGWEDEQFF. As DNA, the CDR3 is TGTGCCAGCAGCGGATGGGAAGATGAGCAGTTCTTC.

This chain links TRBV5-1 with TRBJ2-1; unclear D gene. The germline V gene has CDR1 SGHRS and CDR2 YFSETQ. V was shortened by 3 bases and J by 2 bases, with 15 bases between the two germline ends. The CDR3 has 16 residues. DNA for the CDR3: TGCGCCAGCAGCTCCCTAGGCGATAGGGCCTACAATGAGCAGTTCTTC. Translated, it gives CASSSLGDRAYNEQFF.

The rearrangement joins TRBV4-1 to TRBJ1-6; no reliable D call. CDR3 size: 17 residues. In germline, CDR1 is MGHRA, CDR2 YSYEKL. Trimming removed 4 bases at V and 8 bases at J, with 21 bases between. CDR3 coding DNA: TGCGCCAGCAGCCGCACGGAGCACCAATCGGCCTATTCACCCCTCCACTTT. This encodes CASSRTEHQSAYSPLHF.

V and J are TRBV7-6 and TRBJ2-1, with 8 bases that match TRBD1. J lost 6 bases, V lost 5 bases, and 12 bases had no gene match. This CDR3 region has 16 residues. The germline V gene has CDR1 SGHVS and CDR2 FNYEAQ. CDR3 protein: CASSPTGASNPNEQFF. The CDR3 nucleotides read TGTGCCAGCAGCCCGACAGGGGCATCCAATCCCAATGAGCAGTTCTTC.

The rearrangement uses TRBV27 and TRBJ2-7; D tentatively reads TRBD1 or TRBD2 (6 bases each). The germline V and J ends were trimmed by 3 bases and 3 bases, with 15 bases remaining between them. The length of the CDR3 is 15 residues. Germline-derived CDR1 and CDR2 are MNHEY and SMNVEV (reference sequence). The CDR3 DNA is TGTGCCAGCAGTTTGGCGGGACACCTCGACTACGAGCAGTACTTC. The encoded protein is CASSLAGHLDYEQYF.

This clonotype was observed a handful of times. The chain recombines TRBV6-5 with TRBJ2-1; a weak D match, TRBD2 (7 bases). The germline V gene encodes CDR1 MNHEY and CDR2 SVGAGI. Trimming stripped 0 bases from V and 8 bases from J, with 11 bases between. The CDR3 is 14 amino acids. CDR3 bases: TGTGCCAGCAGTTACTCGGGAGGGGGAGATGAGCAGTTCTTC. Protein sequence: CASSYSGGGDEQFF.

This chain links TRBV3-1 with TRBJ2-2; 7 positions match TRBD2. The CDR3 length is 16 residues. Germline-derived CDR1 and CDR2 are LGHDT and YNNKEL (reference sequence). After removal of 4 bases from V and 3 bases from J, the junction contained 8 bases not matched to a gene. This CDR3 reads CASSPSTLADTGELFF. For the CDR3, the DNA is TGTGCCAGCAGCCCATCGACCCTAGCGGACACCGGGGAGCTGTTTTTT.

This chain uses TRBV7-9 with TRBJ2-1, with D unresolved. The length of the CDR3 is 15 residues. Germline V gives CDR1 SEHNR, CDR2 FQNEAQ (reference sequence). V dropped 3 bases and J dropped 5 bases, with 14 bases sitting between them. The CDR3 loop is CASSFSRPADNEQFF. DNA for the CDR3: TGTGCCAGCAGCTTTTCCCGGCCGGCCGACAATGAGCAGTTCTTC.

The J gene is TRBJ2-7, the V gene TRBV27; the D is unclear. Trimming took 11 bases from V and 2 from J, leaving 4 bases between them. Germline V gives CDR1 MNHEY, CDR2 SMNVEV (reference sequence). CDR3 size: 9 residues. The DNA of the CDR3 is TGTGCCCGCCCCTACGAGCAGTACGTC. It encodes CARPYEQYV.

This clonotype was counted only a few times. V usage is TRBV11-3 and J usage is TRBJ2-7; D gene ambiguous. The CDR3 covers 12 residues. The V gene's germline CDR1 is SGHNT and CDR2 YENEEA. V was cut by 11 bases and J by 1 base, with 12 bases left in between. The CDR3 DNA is TGTGCCCGAAGGCCTAGTTCCTACGAGCAGTACTTC. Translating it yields CARRPSSYEQYF.

This chain's CDR3 is CASSEHPSGQKNSPLHF. DNA of the CDR3: TGCGCCAGCAGTGAGCATCCCTCAGGACAAAAGAATTCACCCCTCCACTTT. V and J are TRBV10-2 and TRBJ1-6; TRBD1 might be the D (5 bases). This CDR3 is 17 amino acids long. V lost 2 bases and J 7 bases, leaving 18 bases between the germline ends. The germline gives CDR1 WSHSY, CDR2 SAAADI.

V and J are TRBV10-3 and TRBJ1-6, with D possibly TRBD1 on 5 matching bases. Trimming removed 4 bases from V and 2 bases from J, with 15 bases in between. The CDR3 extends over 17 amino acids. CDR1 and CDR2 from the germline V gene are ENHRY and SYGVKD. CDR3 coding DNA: TGTGCCATCAGTGTGGAGGGGCCCCAGGCCTATAATTCACCCCTCCACTTT. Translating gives CAISVEGPQAYNSPLHF.

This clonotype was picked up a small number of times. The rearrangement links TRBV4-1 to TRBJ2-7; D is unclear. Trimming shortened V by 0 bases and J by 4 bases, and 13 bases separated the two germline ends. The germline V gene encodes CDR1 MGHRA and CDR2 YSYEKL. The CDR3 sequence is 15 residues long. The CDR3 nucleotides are TGCGCCAGCAGCCAAGACCTAGTTGAGGTATACGAGCAGTACGTC. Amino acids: CASSQDLVEVYEQYV.

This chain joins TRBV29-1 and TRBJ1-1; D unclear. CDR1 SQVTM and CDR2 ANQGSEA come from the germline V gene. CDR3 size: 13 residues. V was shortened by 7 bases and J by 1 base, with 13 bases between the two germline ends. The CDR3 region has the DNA TGCAGCGCCCGGGGATCTACGAACACTGAAGCTTTCTTT. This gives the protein CSARGSTNTEAFF.